Presented here are 20 T cell receptor beta chains from one specimen sequenced in a study of T cell repertoires in cytomegalovirus infection. These receptors lack a known antigen. TCRdb analysed the reads with MiXCR anew, one entry per CDR3 protein. The data hold roughly 340,000 distinct CDR3 sequences, with 25% to 30% observed a single time. The sample here was cultured PBMCs, taken from culture after CMV antigen stimulation. The receptors come from a human donor in good health (CMV status not recorded). Some clones in this sample may be carry-over from other donors' samples.

This chain links TRBV20-1 with TRBJ2-7; a possible D gene is TRBD2 (7 bases). From germline, CDR1 is DFQATT and CDR2 SNEGSKA (reference sequence). CDR3 length: 14 residues. V dropped 6 bases and J dropped 3 bases, with 18 bases sitting between them. CDR3 loop: CSAVDEGGLYEQYF. In DNA form, the CDR3 reads TGCAGTGCCGTCGATGAGGGGGGGCTCTACGAGCAGTACTTC.

The chain is built from TRBV20-1 and TRBJ1-1; no reliable D call. The germline gives CDR1 DFQATT, CDR2 SNEGSKA (reference sequence). The CDR3 extends over 14 amino acids. With 0 bases removed from V and 6 bases from J, the gap between germline ends came to 14 bases. This chain's CDR3 is CSARDIGRGPEAFF. The DNA for the CDR3 is TGCAGTGCTAGAGATATCGGGAGAGGTCCTGAAGCTTTCTTT.

This chain connects TRBV7-9 to TRBJ2-1; 12 nucleotides align to TRBD1. The CDR3 is 18 amino acids. J gave up 4 bases and V 5 bases, and 12 bases lay outside the gene matches. Germline CDR1 is SEHNR and CDR2 is FQNEAQ (reference sequence). The CDR3 DNA sequence: TGTGCCAGCAGCCCACTGATCGGGACAGGGGGCGAGTACAATGAGCAGTTCTTC. Protein sequence: CASSPLIGTGGEYNEQFF.

This clonotype was detected ten times or more. The chain uses TRBV6-1 and TRBJ1-4; D remains ambiguous. Looked up from germline, CDR1 is MNHNS and CDR2 is SASEGT. CDR3 length equals 12 residues. V shed 6 bases and J shed 12 bases, with 14 bases lying between them. The CDR3 region has the DNA TGTGCCAGCAGGGTCCGAGATTCGGAACTGTTTTTT. Translated, it gives CASRVRDSELFF.

The chain couples TRBV29-1 to TRBJ1-2, with TRBD1 identical over 10 bases. This CDR3 comprises 14 residues. Per germline, CDR1 SQVTM and CDR2 ANQGSEA. V was pared by 4 bases and J by 7 bases, with 9 bases of the junction left unmatched. This CDR3 reads CSVVGGQGSAGYTF. CDR3 nucleotide sequence: TGCAGCGTTGTAGGGGGACAGGGGAGTGCTGGCTACACCTTC.

This chain joins TRBV19 and TRBJ1-2; maybe TRBD1 (6 bases). The germline V gene has CDR1 LNHDA and CDR2 SQIVND (reference sequence). V shed 8 bases and J shed 6 bases, with 16 bases lying between them. The CDR3 length is 13 residues. CDR3 protein: CASQYATGNGYTF. The CDR3 coding sequence is TGTGCCAGTCAATACGCGACAGGCAATGGCTACACCTTC.

This clonotype was recorded at least ten times. The chain employs TRBV20-1 and TRBJ2-1; D is unresolved. V was cut by 0 bases and J by 6 bases, with 12 bases left in between. The germline V gene encodes CDR1 DFQATT and CDR2 SNEGSKA (reference sequence). This CDR3 comprises 14 residues. For the CDR3, the DNA is TGCAGTGCTAGAGATCTCCTTCCAAGCAATGAGCAGTTCTTC. Translating gives CSARDLLPSNEQFF.

The CDR3 nucleotides read TGCAGTGCTAGAGCAGGGGCCAAGTCGATTGCAGCTTTCTTT. Translated: CSARAGAKSIAAFF. This chain connects TRBV20-1 to TRBJ1-1, with a possible D match to TRBD1 (6 bases). Germline V gene lookup returns CDR1 DFQATT and CDR2 SNEGSKA (reference sequence). V was pared by 1 base and J by 10 bases, with 19 bases between. The CDR3 is 14 amino acids.

This clonotype was seen at least ten times. The J gene is TRBJ2-7, the V gene TRBV7-2; possible D gene TRBD2, 6 bases. Germline CDR1 and CDR2: SGHTA and FQGNSA. V was shortened by 3 bases and J by 2 bases, with 11 bases between the two germline ends. This CDR3 contains 14 residues. Here the CDR3 DNA reads TGTGCCAGCAGCTTGGCGGGGCCAGCCTACGAGCAGTACTTC. This translates into CASSLAGPAYEQYF.

This clonotype has only a few counts. The J gene is TRBJ2-7, the V gene TRBV11-2; TRBD1 aligns across 7 bases. Germline loops: CDR1 SGHAT, CDR2 FQNNGV. V lost 5 bases, J lost 7 bases, and 11 bases stayed unmatched. The CDR3 spans 14 residues. CDR3 sequence reads: CASSPWTGEGEQYF. The DNA of the CDR3 is TGTGCCAGCAGCCCCTGGACAGGCGAGGGGGAGCAGTACTTC.

CDR3 loop: CASSRGQGGYSNQPQHF. The CDR3 region has the DNA TGTGCCAGCAGTAGGGGACAGGGGGGTTATAGCAATCAGCCCCAGCATTTT. This chain connects TRBV6-5 to TRBJ1-5, with 11 bases matching TRBD1. Unmatched junction bases numbered 6, after V lost 5 bases and J lost 0 bases. The CDR3 extends over 17 amino acids. Germline loops: CDR1 MNHEY, CDR2 SVGAGI.

The table lists this clonotype with a few counts. The rearrangement links TRBV27 to TRBJ2-3, with 7 bases that match TRBD1. With V trimmed by 4 bases and J by 3 bases, 7 bases remained unmatched. CDR1 is MNHEY, CDR2 SMNVEV, per germline (reference sequence). There are 15 residues in the CDR3. CDR3 loop: CASSSYRGRTDTQYF. The CDR3, as DNA: TGTGCCAGCAGTTCCTACAGGGGAAGGACAGATACGCAGTATTTT.

The J gene is TRBJ2-3, the V gene TRBV29-1; no clear D. Germline V lookup: CDR1 SQVTM, CDR2 ANQGSEA. The CDR3 spans 13 residues. V was trimmed by 4 bases and J by 2 bases, leaving 10 bases between them. DNA for the CDR3: TGCAGCGTTGTGAGGCGATTCACAGATACGCAGTATTTT. Translating it yields CSVVRRFTDTQYF.

This clonotype appeared a few times. The chain employs TRBV19 and TRBJ2-5; the match to TRBD2 covers 10 bases. Germline V gene lookup returns CDR1 LNHDA and CDR2 SQIVND (reference sequence). With V trimmed by 4 bases and J by 2 bases, 7 bases remained unmatched. The CDR3 is made up of 16 amino acids. The CDR3 nucleotides are TGTGCCAGTAGTACTTTAGCGGGGGGTAGTCAAGAGACCCAGTACTTC. This encodes CASSTLAGGSQETQYF.

The rearrangement links TRBV10-3 to TRBJ2-7; a possible D gene is TRBD2 (6 bases). Trimming took 1 base from V and 3 from J, leaving 7 bases between them. The CDR3 sequence is 13 residues long. The germline CDR1 and CDR2 sequences are ENHRY and SYGVKD. DNA for the CDR3: TGTGCCATCAGTGAGTGGGGACTCTACGAGCAGTACTTC. Protein product: CAISEWGLYEQYF.

The rearrangement links TRBV7-2 to TRBJ2-1, with TRBD2 matching 7 bases. The CDR3 consists of 15 residues. Trimming took 4 bases from V and 9 from J; bases not matched to a gene: 12. CDR1 and CDR2 (germline): SGHTA, FQGNSA. The CDR3 bases are TGTGCCAGCAGCTCTCCCAGCGGGATAAGGGTTGAGCAGTTCTTC. It codes for CASSSPSGIRVEQFF.

Turning to this clonotype: A read error may explain this, as a much larger clone is one base away. The chain has TRBV7-2 and TRBJ1-2; the D is unclear. The CDR3 runs 12 residues. V was shortened by 5 bases and J by 4 bases, with 8 bases between the two germline ends. CDR1 and CDR2 (germline): SGHTA, FQGNSA. The chain's CDR3 is CTSSPGLYGYTF. The CDR3 region has the DNA TGTACCAGCAGCCCGGGCCTCTATGGCTACACCTTC.

The chain employs TRBV6-2 or TRBV6-3 and TRBJ1-3; D is undetermined. The CDR3 sequence is 15 residues long. V was shortened by 5 bases and J by 2 bases, with 13 bases between the two germline ends. The germline gives CDR1 MNHEY, CDR2 SVGEGT. Written as DNA, the CDR3 is TGTGCCAGCAGTCCCCCGGGCACCGCTGGAAACACCATATATTTT. As protein: CASSPPGTAGNTIYF.

This clonotype was picked up many times. This sequence joins TRBV7-9 and TRBJ2-1; D is unclear. The germline gives CDR1 SEHNR, CDR2 FQNEAQ (reference sequence). Trimming took off 4 bases at V and 9 bases at J, with 22 bases between the two ends. The CDR3 extends over 16 amino acids. The CDR3 loop reads CASSSTGSSKGGEQFF. CDR3 coding DNA: TGTGCCAGCAGCTCGACCGGGTCTAGTAAGGGCGGTGAGCAGTTCTTC.

The chain recombines TRBV11-2 with TRBJ2-7; D call uncertain. The CDR3 is made up of 14 amino acids. V dropped 1 base and J dropped 2 bases, with 9 bases sitting between them. Germline V lookup: CDR1 SGHAT, CDR2 FQNNGV. The CDR3 is CASSLVTRAYEQYF. As DNA, the CDR3 is TGTGCCAGCAGCTTAGTAACAAGAGCCTACGAGCAGTACTTC.